Listed below are T cell receptor beta chains from one sample, sequenced in a study of patients and donors after allogeneic stem cell transplantation. In TCRdb, the RT-PCR reads were re-called with MiXCR into one record per CDR3 protein. The sample includes around 90,000 distinct CDR3 sequences, around 49% of them seen just once. The source material was blood, either unsorted or a sorted T cell fraction (not recorded which). The origin of the receptors is a human donor who was either an allogeneic HSCT recipient or a stem cell or donor lymphocyte infusion donor (not recorded which). It is not recorded whose cells these are; they may come from a transplant donor. Each CDR3 is given with its conserved first and last residue. Each record gives: V gene, J gene, D gene, clone size, CDR3 protein, CDR3 DNA. D genes are given only for firm matches. Size tells how often a clone was seen (once, few, many) or the class of an expanded clone, and some rows leave it out.

>TRBV12-3/TRBV12-4|TRBJ1-5|.|.
CASTQTSPMKPQHF
TGTGCCAGCACCCAGACATCCCCGATGAAGCCCCAGCATTTT
>TRBV29-1|TRBJ1-1|.|.
CSVLAGPMNTEAFF
TGCAGCGTTCTTGCAGGCCCCATGAACACTGAAGCTTTCTTT
>TRBV18|TRBJ2-7|.|.
CASSPRITSSYEQYF
TGTGCCAGCTCACCACGGATTACCAGCTCCTACGAGCAGTACTTC
>TRBV15|TRBJ2-4|.|.
CATSRDQGGLAKNIQYF
TGTGCCACCAGCAGAGATCAAGGCGGCCTAGCCAAAAACATTCAGTACTTC
>TRBV6-2/TRBV6-3|TRBJ1-3|.|few
CASWSISGNTIYF
TGTGCCAGCTGGAGTATCTCTGGAAACACCATATATTTT
>TRBV5-1|TRBJ1-3|.|.
CASSLANSGNTIYF
TGCGCCAGCAGCTTAGCCAACTCTGGAAACACCATATATTTT
>TRBV25-1|TRBJ1-1|TRBD1|few
CASTLTGDTEAFF
TGTGCCAGCACCCTGACAGGGGACACTGAAGCTTTCTTT
>TRBV29-1|TRBJ1-1|.|.
CSVDGNTEAFF
TGCAGCGTGGACGGGAACACTGAAGCTTTCTTT
>TRBV12-3/TRBV12-4|TRBJ1-2|TRBD1|.
CASSLYRGLDYGYTF
TGTGCCAGCAGCTTATACAGGGGGCTGGACTATGGCTACACCTTC
>TRBV12-3/TRBV12-4|TRBJ2-7|TRBD2|many
CASSSGNYEQYF
TGTGCCAGCAGTAGCGGGAACTACGAGCAGTACTTC
>TRBV29-1|TRBJ2-5|.|.
CSVRTLETQYF
TGCAGCGTTAGGACGCTGGAGACCCAGTACTTC
>TRBV10-3|TRBJ1-5|TRBD1|.
CAIRETGDLQPQHF
TGTGCCATCAGGGAGACAGGGGATCTTCAGCCCCAGCATTTT
>TRBV11-2|TRBJ1-1|.|few
CASSLAPRRGREAFF
TGTGCCAGCAGCTTAGCGCCCCGGAGGGGTCGTGAAGCTTTCTTT
>TRBV6-6|TRBJ2-2|.|.
CASSHGTGELFF
TGTGCCAGCAGCCACGGCACCGGGGAGCTGTTTTTT
>TRBV12-3/TRBV12-4|TRBJ1-2|.|few
CASSLGRGNHGYTF
TGTGCCAGCAGTTTGGGCAGGGGAAATCATGGCTACACCTTC
>TRBV20-1|TRBJ1-1|TRBD1|.
CRTGAGLNTEAFF
TGCAGGACAGGGGCAGGACTGAACACTGAAGCTTTCTTT
>TRBV2|TRBJ2-5|.|many
CASSEEGHIETQYF
TGTGCCAGCAGTGAGGAGGGGCATATAGAGACCCAGTACTTC
>TRBV12-5|TRBJ1-3|.|.
CASGHPPGQPAGNTIYF
TGTGCTAGTGGTCATCCACCGGGACAACCTGCTGGAAACACCATATATTTT
>TRBV21-1|TRBJ2-7|.|.
CASSLKLAGPYEQYF
TGTGCCAGCAGCTTGAAACTAGCGGGACCCTACGAGCAGTACTTC
>TRBV6-2/TRBV6-3|TRBJ1-5|TRBD1|.
CASSYRTGAQHF
TGTGCCAGCAGTTACCGGACAGGGGCCCAGCATTTT
>TRBV5-8|TRBJ2-1|.|.
CASSGDFSNEQFF
TGTGCCAGTAGTGGAGATTTCAGCAATGAGCAGTTCTTC
>TRBV18|TRBJ2-3|.|few
CASSPRQSTDTQYF
TGTGCCAGCTCACCGCGACAGAGCACAGATACGCAGTATTTT
>TRBV25-1|TRBJ1-3|.|.
CASQNYSGNTINF
TGTGCCAGCCAAAATTACTCTGGAAACACCATAAATTTT
>TRBV4-3|TRBJ2-1|TRBD2|.
CASSQSPPGGSGNNEQFF
TGCGCCAGCAGCCAATCCCCACCCGGCGGTAGCGGGAACAATGAGCAGTTCTTC
>TRBV18|TRBJ1-4|.|.
CASSQARAGNEKLFF
TGTGCCAGCTCACAAGCTAGGGCGGGAAATGAAAAACTGTTTTTT
>TRBV20-1|TRBJ1-5|.|few
CSARGLAGWEPQHF
TGCAGTGCCAGGGGACTTGCAGGGTGGGAGCCCCAGCATTTT
>TRBV10-1|TRBJ1-1|TRBD1|.
CGITGGPIMNTEAFF
TGCGGAATTACAGGGGGCCCGATCATGAACACTGAAGCTTTCTTT
>TRBV7-9|TRBJ1-1|.|few
CASDKLLNTEAFF
TGTGCCAGCGACAAGCTATTGAACACTGAAGCTTTCTTT
>TRBV12-3/TRBV12-4|TRBJ1-5|.|few
CASSLGWRNQPQHF
TGTGCCAGCAGTTTAGGTTGGCGCAATCAGCCCCAGCATTTT
>TRBV20-1|TRBJ2-7|TRBD2|.
CSASPAGGGRYEQYF
TGCAGTGCTAGTCCCGCGGGGGGTGGGAGGTACGAGCAGTACTTC
>TRBV4-3|TRBJ1-2|.|.
CASSQAGRANYGYTF
TGCGCCAGCAGCCAAGCCGGAAGAGCTAACTATGGCTACACCTTC
>TRBV12-3/TRBV12-4|TRBJ1-1|.|.
CASRRLNQGVGAFF
TGTGCCAGCAGACGCCTCAACCAGGGAGTAGGGGCTTTCTTT
>TRBV28|TRBJ1-3|.|few
CASSLFAGAGNTIYF
TGTGCCAGCAGTTTATTCGCAGGGGCGGGAAACACCATATATTTT
>TRBV10-3|TRBJ1-5|.|.
CAISEGIVHQPQHF
TGTGCCATCAGTGAAGGGATTGTCCATCAGCCCCAGCATTTT
>TRBV21-1|TRBJ2-7|.|.
CASSAKTSGSYEQYF
TGTGCCAGCAGCGCCAAGACTAGCGGCTCCTACGAGCAGTACTTC
>TRBV7-2|TRBJ2-3|TRBD1|.
CASSSQWTGGTTDTQYF
TGTGCCAGCAGCTCCCAATGGACAGGGGGGACTACAGATACGCAGTATTTT
>TRBV7-2|TRBJ1-3|.|.
CASSLVSAGLTGNTIYF
TGTGCCAGCAGCTTAGTTTCGGCAGGGCTAACTGGAAACACCATATATTTT
>TRBV28|TRBJ1-2|.|.
CASSLYDPGPNYGYTF
TGTGCCAGCAGTTTATACGATCCAGGGCCGAACTATGGCTACACCTTC
>TRBV20-1|TRBJ2-1|.|.
CSVHAWDEQFF
TGCAGTGTTCACGCATGGGATGAGCAGTTCTTC
>TRBV27|TRBJ2-7|.|.
CASSLLSLMSEQYF
TGTGCCAGCAGTTTATTATCCTTAATGAGCGAGCAGTACTTC
>TRBV28|TRBJ2-1|TRBD2|once
CASSALGAAGVKEQFF
TGTGCCAGCAGTGCCCTTGGGGCAGCGGGAGTAAAAGAGCAGTTCTTC
>TRBV6-2/TRBV6-3|TRBJ1-1|.|.
CASSFQQSPGSITEAFF
TGTGCCAGCAGTTTTCAACAAAGCCCAGGGAGTATCACTGAAGCTTTCTTT
>TRBV7-9|TRBJ2-1|TRBD1|.
CASSPRTGLFGYNEQFF
TGTGCCAGCAGCCCTAGGACAGGACTGTTCGGATACAATGAGCAGTTCTTC
>TRBV28|TRBJ1-2|.|few
CASRPLPDRPFGYTF
TGTGCCAGCAGGCCATTACCAGACAGACCCTTCGGCTACACCTTC
>TRBV6-6|TRBJ1-1|.|.
CASSFQETNTEAFF
TGTGCCAGCAGTTTCCAGGAGACCAACACTGAAGCTTTCTTT
>TRBV7-6|TRBJ2-3|.|.
CASSFDDGGGTDTQYF
TGTGCCAGCAGCTTTGACGACGGGGGTGGCACAGATACGCAGTATTTT
>TRBV18|TRBJ1-4|.|once
CASSPTVNEKLFF
TGTGCCAGCTCCCCTACAGTGAATGAAAAACTGTTTTTT
>TRBV20-1|TRBJ1-3|.|.
CSAGSSGGNTIYF
TGCAGTGCGGGCAGTTCGGGAGGAAACACCATATATTTT
>TRBV27|TRBJ1-1|TRBD1|.
CASSLNDRAPEAFF
TGTGCCAGCAGCCTTAACGACAGGGCCCCTGAAGCTTTCTTT
>TRBV6-2/TRBV6-3|TRBJ1-1|.|few
CASSYAGTLNTEAFF
TGTGCCAGCAGTTACGCCGGGACACTGAACACTGAAGCTTTCTTT
>TRBV10-3|TRBJ2-3|.|.
CAISDRDPTDTQYF
TGTGCCATCAGTGACAGGGACCCCACAGATACGCAGTATTTT
>TRBV4-3|TRBJ2-7|.|.
CASSQDWNRHYEQYF
TGCGCCAGCAGCCAAGACTGGAACCGGCACTACGAGCAGTACTTC
>TRBV20-1|TRBJ2-3|.|.
CSASRRPTGTSYFTDTQYF
TGCAGTGCTAGTAGGAGACCAACAGGGACATCCTATTTCACAGATACGCAGTATTTT
>TRBV12-3/TRBV12-4|TRBJ2-5|.|.
CASSTQGVLGRETQYF
TGTGCCAGCAGTACACAAGGGGTCCTGGGGAGAGAGACCCAGTACTTC
>TRBV7-8|TRBJ1-2|TRBD1|.
CASSLVDGQGDYGYTF
TGTGCCAGCAGCTTAGTGGACGGACAGGGGGACTATGGCTACACCTTC
>TRBV7-2|TRBJ1-1|.|few
CASSPRFNTEAFF
TGTGCCAGCAGCCCCCGTTTTAACACTGAAGCTTTCTTT
>TRBV7-6|TRBJ2-5|TRBD2|few
CASSRRLAGEGFQETQYF
TGTGCCAGCAGCAGGAGACTAGCGGGAGAGGGCTTCCAAGAGACCCAGTACTTC
>TRBV5-1|TRBJ1-1|.|.
CASSIGTQEAFF
TGCGCCAGCAGCATAGGGACACAAGAAGCTTTCTTT
>TRBV5-1|TRBJ1-2|TRBD1|.
CASSTTSWGDSYYGYTF
TGCGCCAGCAGCACAACATCCTGGGGGGACAGCTACTATGGCTACACCTTC